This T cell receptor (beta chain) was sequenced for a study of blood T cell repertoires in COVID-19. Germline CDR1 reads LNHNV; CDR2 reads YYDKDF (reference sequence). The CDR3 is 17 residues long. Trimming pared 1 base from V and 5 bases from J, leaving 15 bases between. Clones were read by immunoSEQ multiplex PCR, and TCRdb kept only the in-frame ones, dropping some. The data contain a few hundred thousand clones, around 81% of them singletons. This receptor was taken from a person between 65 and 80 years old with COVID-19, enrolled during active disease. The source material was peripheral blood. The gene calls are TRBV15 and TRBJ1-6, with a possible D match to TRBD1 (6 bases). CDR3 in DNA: TGTGCCACCAGCAGAGGTCCACAGGGTGGGAATAATTCACCCCTCCACTTT. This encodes CATSRGPQGGNNSPLHF.